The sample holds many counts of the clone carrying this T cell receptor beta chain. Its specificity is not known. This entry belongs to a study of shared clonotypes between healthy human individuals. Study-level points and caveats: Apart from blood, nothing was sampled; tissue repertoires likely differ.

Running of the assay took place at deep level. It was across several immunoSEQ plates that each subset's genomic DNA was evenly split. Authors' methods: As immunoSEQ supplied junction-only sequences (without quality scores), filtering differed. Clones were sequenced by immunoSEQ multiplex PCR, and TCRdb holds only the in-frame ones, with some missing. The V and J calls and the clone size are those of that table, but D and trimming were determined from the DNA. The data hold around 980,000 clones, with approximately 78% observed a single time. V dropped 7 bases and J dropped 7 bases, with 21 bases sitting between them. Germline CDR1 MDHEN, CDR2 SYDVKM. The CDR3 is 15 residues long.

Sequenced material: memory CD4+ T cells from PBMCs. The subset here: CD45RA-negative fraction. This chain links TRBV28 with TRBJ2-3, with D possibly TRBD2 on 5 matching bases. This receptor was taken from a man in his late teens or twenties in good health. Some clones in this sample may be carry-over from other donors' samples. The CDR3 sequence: CASTRTGSLGNTQYF. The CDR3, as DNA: TGTGCCAGCACCAGGACTGGGAGCTTAGGGAATACGCAGTATTTT.